The next 7 T cell receptor beta chains were all read from a single sample in a study of OX40 agonist ivuxolimab in advanced cancers. Some clones are missing from TCRdb's copy, which holds only in-frame ones; the method was immunoSEQ multiplex PCR. The sample carries about 83,000 clones, about 80% recorded once. The starting material was CD4+ or CD8+ T cells sorted from blood, obtained in a trial of the OX40 agonist ivuxolimab. The origin of the receptors is an adult with an advanced solid tumor such as melanoma, head and neck, liver or kidney cancer.

The CDR3: CASSLRRSGRETQYF. The CDR3 DNA reads TGTGCCAGCAGCTTACGTCGCTCCGGTCGAGAGACCCAGTACTTC. The rearrangement links TRBV11-2 to TRBJ2-5; no firm D call. The V gene lost 2 bases and the J gene lost 4 bases, with 14 bases spanning the gap. CDR3 length equals 15 residues. In germline, CDR1 is SGHAT, CDR2 FQNNGV.

The chain employs TRBV6-1 and TRBJ2-7; perhaps D is TRBD1 or TRBD2 (5 bases each). The CDR3 runs 14 residues. The germline V gene has CDR1 MNHNS and CDR2 SASEGT. The V end lost 6 bases, the J end lost 3 bases, and 15 bases lay between the germline ends. CDR3 sequence reads: CASRGDGKIYEQYF. CDR3 nucleotides: TGTGCCAGCAGGGGGGACGGGAAGATCTACGAGCAGTACTTC.

The chain carries TRBV6-1 and TRBJ1-2; 9 positions agree with TRBD1. Trimming cost V 5 bases and J 4 bases; bases outside gene matches: 8. CDR1 MNHNS and CDR2 SASEGT come from the germline V gene. The CDR3 runs to 15 residues. In DNA, the CDR3 is TGTGCCAGCAGTTGGAGCGGACAGGGGAGCTATGGCTACACCTTC. It translates to CASSWSGQGSYGYTF.

V and J are TRBV11-2 and TRBJ2-2, with 9 nucleotides matching TRBD2. The V and J ends lost 5 bases and 4 bases, in that order; junction bases with no gene match: 11. In germline, CDR1 is SGHAT, CDR2 FQNNGV. The CDR3 consists of 17 residues. The CDR3 bases are TGTGCCAGCAGCCCAGGCCATAGCGGGGGCCCCACCGGGGAGCTGTTTTTT. This encodes CASSPGHSGGPTGELFF.

This chain connects TRBV27 to TRBJ2-2; tentative D call: TRBD2 (6 bases). Germline CDR1 and CDR2: MNHEY and SMNVEV (reference sequence). CDR3 length: 17 amino acids. Trimming removed 5 bases from V and 2 bases from J, with 18 bases in between. CDR3 DNA: TGTGCCAGCAGTAAGGCCCGCGGGGCCATCAACACCGGGGAGCTGTTTTTT. Protein product: CASSKARGAINTGELFF.

This clone came up a few times. This sequence joins TRBV5-1 and TRBJ2-7; no clear D. Germline V lookup: CDR1 SGHRS, CDR2 YFSETQ. The V and J ends lost 3 bases and 5 bases respectively, with 15 bases between them. The CDR3 totals 14 residues. The CDR3 reads CASSSGRVVHEQYF. The CDR3, as DNA: TGCGCCAGCAGCTCCGGTCGGGTCGTCCACGAGCAGTACTTC. Using reference TRBV5-1 and TRBJ2-7 for the parts outside the CDR3, the full variable domain is KAGVTQTPRYLIKTRGQQVTLSCSPISGHRSVSWYQQTPGQGLQFLFEYFSETQRNKGNFPGRFSGRQFSNSRSEMNVSTLELGDSALYLCASSSGRVVHEQYFGPGTRLTVT.

This sequence joins TRBV11-3 and TRBJ2-1; 8 bases map to TRBD2. The germline V gene encodes CDR1 SGHNT and CDR2 YENEEA. CDR3 length: 18 residues. Trimming at V came to 2 bases and at J to 1 base, leaving 10 bases not matched to a gene. The CDR3 coding sequence is TGTGCCAGCAGCTTATCGAGCGGGGCGGGGGGTTCCTACAATGAGCAGTTCTTC. Protein product: CASSLSSGAGGSYNEQFF.